Presented here are 11 T cell receptor beta chains from one specimen sequenced in a study of cytomegalovirus exposure and HLA in healthy donors. PCR amplification relied on 60 Vbeta primers (plus 13 Jbeta primers). The data were produced by immunoSEQ multiplex PCR, yet TCRdb's version contains in-frame clones alone and is incomplete. The sample has approximately 88,000 clones; approximately 80% are singletons. Sequenced input: PBMCs. All receptors derive from a man between 18 and 29 years old in good health and CMV-seronegative.

In DNA, the CDR3 is TGTGCCAGCTCTACAGGGTACTATAATTCACCCCTCCACTTT. As protein: CASSTGYYNSPLHF. This chain connects TRBV2 to TRBJ1-6, with D maybe TRBD1 (6 bases). The CDR3 extends over 14 amino acids. The V end lost 8 bases, the J end lost 3 bases, and 11 bases lay between the germline ends. Germline CDR1 is SNHLY and CDR2 is FYNNEI.

Notes on this clone: A read error may account for a junction end that differs from germline. The chain uses TRBV18 and TRBJ2-7; D is unclear. The CDR3 has 14 residues. Per germline, CDR1 KGHSH and CDR2 LQKENI. In DNA form, the CDR3 reads TGTGCCAGCTCACCTCCCCGTGTGGAGTACGGGCAGTACTTC. Translating it yields CASSPPRVEYGQYF.

The chain combines TRBV30 with TRBJ1-1; D is possibly TRBD1 (5 bases). This CDR3 region has 12 residues. Trimming took 7 bases from V and 2 from J, leaving 11 bases between them. Germline loops: CDR1 GTSNPN, CDR2 SVGIG (reference sequence). The CDR3: CASETDNTEAFF. The CDR3 DNA follows: TGTGCCTCCGAGACAGATAACACTGAAGCTTTCTTT.

The chain links TRBV7-6 to TRBJ2-1, with 11 bases fitting TRBD2. This CDR3 has 17 residues. Germline loops: CDR1 SGHVS, CDR2 FNYEAQ. Trimming at V came to 2 bases and at J to 6 bases, leaving 9 bases not matched to a gene. CDR3 DNA: TGTGCCAGCAGCTTATTTGTCGGTAGCGGGGGGGCCAATGAGCAGTTCTTC. Translating gives CASSLFVGSGGANEQFF.

This sequence joins TRBV2 and TRBJ1-5; 7 bases fit TRBD1. The CDR3 totals 15 residues. Trimming at V came to 5 bases and at J to 4 bases, leaving 8 bases not matched to a gene. Germline assignment: CDR1 SNHLY and CDR2 FYNNEI. Here the CDR3 reads CASSSEQGSNQPQHF. The CDR3 DNA follows: TGTGCCAGCAGTTCGGAACAGGGGAGTAATCAGCCCCAGCATTTT.

This clone was counted a few times. The chain carries TRBV18 and TRBJ1-3; 7 nucleotides agree with TRBD1. CDR1 and CDR2 (germline): KGHSH, LQKENI. V was pared by 5 bases and J by 1 base, with 5 bases of the junction left unmatched. This CDR3 contains 15 residues. The CDR3 nucleotides are TGTGCCAGCTCAGCGGACAGGTTGTCTGGAAACACCATATATTTT. This gives the protein CASSADRLSGNTIYF.

The rearrangement links TRBV5-6 to TRBJ1-1; D is ambiguous. V lost 2 bases and J 4 bases, leaving 15 bases between the germline ends. The CDR3 totals 15 residues. The germline gives CDR1 SGHDT, CDR2 YYEEEE. As DNA, the CDR3 is TGTGCCAGCAGCTTTAAGATCTCTAAGAGCACTGAAGCTTTCTTT. Translating it yields CASSFKISKSTEAFF.

The chain is built from TRBV10-3 and TRBJ2-7; D might be TRBD1 (5 bases). Trimming stripped 2 bases from V and 9 bases from J, with 17 bases between. CDR1 is ENHRY, CDR2 SYGVKD, per germline. The CDR3 consists of 14 residues. The CDR3 DNA reads TGTGCCATCAGTGAGACGGTAGGGGAACCCTGGCAGTACTTC. Protein product: CAISETVGEPWQYF.

The chain is built from TRBV5-1 and TRBJ1-1; D uncertain. Trimming removed 6 bases from V and 1 base from J, with 7 bases in between. The CDR3 is 12 amino acids. Germline V CDR1 and CDR2: SGHRS, YFSETQ. Here the CDR3 reads CASKAGNTEAFF. The CDR3 bases are TGCGCCAGCAAAGCAGGGAACACTGAAGCTTTCTTT. Supplemented by reference TRBV5-1 and TRBJ1-1, the full variable domain reads KAGVTQTPRYLIKTRGQQVTLSCSPISGHRSVSWYQQTPGQGLQFLFEYFSETQRNKGNFPGRFSGRQFSNSRSEMNVSTLELGDSALYLCASKAGNTEAFFGQGTRLTVV.

About this clone: At one boundary the junction diverges from the germline segment, which might be a read error. The V call is TRBV7-7, the J call TRBJ2-1; TRBD1 agrees at 7 bases. Germline CDR1 and CDR2: SSHAT and FNYEAQ (reference sequence). The CDR3 covers 13 residues. This CDR3 is CASSQDRYNEQFF. In nucleotides, the CDR3 is TGTGCTAGCAGCCAGGACAGGTACAATGAGCAGTTCTTC.

The gene calls are TRBV5-4 and TRBJ2-1; TRBD2 is a possible D gene (5 bases). The CDR3 sequence is 15 residues long. Trimming removed 0 bases at V and 0 bases at J, with 7 bases between. Germline CDR1 SGHNT, CDR2 YYREEE (reference sequence). The CDR3 spells CASSLGGSSYNEQFF. CDR3 coding DNA: TGTGCCAGCAGCTTGGGTGGGAGCTCCTACAATGAGCAGTTCTTC.